This T cell receptor beta chain stems from a study of T cells in Graves' hyperthyroidism and ophthalmopathy. Study-wide results and limits: Ophthalmopathy was distinguished from stable hyperthyroidism by 13 V-J signatures.

J lost 1 base, V lost 6 bases, and 6 bases had no gene match. The V gene's germline CDR1 is MNHEY and CDR2 SVGEGT. This CDR3 has 15 residues. Source material for PBMCs was 9 to 10 ml fresh peripheral blood. This clonotype was seen a handful of times. Its target is unknown. Template material for amplifying TCR beta CDR3 regions consisted of RNA transcripts. HTBI primers were the set used in a first-round RT-PCR of the TCR CDR3. MiXCR, run by TCRdb on the multiplex PCR reads, gives a single entry per CDR3 protein. The table lists under 250,000 distinct CDR3 sequences, about 24% of them singletons. The sample comprised blood. This clonotype was sampled from a woman aged 35 to 49 with Graves' ophthalmopathy. The chain employs TRBV6-2 or TRBV6-3 and TRBJ2-7; 10 nucleotides match TRBD2. The CDR3 region has the DNA TGTGCCAGCAGGCCTAGCGGGAGAGGATCCTACGAGCAGTACTTC. Encoded protein: CASRPSGRGSYEQYF.